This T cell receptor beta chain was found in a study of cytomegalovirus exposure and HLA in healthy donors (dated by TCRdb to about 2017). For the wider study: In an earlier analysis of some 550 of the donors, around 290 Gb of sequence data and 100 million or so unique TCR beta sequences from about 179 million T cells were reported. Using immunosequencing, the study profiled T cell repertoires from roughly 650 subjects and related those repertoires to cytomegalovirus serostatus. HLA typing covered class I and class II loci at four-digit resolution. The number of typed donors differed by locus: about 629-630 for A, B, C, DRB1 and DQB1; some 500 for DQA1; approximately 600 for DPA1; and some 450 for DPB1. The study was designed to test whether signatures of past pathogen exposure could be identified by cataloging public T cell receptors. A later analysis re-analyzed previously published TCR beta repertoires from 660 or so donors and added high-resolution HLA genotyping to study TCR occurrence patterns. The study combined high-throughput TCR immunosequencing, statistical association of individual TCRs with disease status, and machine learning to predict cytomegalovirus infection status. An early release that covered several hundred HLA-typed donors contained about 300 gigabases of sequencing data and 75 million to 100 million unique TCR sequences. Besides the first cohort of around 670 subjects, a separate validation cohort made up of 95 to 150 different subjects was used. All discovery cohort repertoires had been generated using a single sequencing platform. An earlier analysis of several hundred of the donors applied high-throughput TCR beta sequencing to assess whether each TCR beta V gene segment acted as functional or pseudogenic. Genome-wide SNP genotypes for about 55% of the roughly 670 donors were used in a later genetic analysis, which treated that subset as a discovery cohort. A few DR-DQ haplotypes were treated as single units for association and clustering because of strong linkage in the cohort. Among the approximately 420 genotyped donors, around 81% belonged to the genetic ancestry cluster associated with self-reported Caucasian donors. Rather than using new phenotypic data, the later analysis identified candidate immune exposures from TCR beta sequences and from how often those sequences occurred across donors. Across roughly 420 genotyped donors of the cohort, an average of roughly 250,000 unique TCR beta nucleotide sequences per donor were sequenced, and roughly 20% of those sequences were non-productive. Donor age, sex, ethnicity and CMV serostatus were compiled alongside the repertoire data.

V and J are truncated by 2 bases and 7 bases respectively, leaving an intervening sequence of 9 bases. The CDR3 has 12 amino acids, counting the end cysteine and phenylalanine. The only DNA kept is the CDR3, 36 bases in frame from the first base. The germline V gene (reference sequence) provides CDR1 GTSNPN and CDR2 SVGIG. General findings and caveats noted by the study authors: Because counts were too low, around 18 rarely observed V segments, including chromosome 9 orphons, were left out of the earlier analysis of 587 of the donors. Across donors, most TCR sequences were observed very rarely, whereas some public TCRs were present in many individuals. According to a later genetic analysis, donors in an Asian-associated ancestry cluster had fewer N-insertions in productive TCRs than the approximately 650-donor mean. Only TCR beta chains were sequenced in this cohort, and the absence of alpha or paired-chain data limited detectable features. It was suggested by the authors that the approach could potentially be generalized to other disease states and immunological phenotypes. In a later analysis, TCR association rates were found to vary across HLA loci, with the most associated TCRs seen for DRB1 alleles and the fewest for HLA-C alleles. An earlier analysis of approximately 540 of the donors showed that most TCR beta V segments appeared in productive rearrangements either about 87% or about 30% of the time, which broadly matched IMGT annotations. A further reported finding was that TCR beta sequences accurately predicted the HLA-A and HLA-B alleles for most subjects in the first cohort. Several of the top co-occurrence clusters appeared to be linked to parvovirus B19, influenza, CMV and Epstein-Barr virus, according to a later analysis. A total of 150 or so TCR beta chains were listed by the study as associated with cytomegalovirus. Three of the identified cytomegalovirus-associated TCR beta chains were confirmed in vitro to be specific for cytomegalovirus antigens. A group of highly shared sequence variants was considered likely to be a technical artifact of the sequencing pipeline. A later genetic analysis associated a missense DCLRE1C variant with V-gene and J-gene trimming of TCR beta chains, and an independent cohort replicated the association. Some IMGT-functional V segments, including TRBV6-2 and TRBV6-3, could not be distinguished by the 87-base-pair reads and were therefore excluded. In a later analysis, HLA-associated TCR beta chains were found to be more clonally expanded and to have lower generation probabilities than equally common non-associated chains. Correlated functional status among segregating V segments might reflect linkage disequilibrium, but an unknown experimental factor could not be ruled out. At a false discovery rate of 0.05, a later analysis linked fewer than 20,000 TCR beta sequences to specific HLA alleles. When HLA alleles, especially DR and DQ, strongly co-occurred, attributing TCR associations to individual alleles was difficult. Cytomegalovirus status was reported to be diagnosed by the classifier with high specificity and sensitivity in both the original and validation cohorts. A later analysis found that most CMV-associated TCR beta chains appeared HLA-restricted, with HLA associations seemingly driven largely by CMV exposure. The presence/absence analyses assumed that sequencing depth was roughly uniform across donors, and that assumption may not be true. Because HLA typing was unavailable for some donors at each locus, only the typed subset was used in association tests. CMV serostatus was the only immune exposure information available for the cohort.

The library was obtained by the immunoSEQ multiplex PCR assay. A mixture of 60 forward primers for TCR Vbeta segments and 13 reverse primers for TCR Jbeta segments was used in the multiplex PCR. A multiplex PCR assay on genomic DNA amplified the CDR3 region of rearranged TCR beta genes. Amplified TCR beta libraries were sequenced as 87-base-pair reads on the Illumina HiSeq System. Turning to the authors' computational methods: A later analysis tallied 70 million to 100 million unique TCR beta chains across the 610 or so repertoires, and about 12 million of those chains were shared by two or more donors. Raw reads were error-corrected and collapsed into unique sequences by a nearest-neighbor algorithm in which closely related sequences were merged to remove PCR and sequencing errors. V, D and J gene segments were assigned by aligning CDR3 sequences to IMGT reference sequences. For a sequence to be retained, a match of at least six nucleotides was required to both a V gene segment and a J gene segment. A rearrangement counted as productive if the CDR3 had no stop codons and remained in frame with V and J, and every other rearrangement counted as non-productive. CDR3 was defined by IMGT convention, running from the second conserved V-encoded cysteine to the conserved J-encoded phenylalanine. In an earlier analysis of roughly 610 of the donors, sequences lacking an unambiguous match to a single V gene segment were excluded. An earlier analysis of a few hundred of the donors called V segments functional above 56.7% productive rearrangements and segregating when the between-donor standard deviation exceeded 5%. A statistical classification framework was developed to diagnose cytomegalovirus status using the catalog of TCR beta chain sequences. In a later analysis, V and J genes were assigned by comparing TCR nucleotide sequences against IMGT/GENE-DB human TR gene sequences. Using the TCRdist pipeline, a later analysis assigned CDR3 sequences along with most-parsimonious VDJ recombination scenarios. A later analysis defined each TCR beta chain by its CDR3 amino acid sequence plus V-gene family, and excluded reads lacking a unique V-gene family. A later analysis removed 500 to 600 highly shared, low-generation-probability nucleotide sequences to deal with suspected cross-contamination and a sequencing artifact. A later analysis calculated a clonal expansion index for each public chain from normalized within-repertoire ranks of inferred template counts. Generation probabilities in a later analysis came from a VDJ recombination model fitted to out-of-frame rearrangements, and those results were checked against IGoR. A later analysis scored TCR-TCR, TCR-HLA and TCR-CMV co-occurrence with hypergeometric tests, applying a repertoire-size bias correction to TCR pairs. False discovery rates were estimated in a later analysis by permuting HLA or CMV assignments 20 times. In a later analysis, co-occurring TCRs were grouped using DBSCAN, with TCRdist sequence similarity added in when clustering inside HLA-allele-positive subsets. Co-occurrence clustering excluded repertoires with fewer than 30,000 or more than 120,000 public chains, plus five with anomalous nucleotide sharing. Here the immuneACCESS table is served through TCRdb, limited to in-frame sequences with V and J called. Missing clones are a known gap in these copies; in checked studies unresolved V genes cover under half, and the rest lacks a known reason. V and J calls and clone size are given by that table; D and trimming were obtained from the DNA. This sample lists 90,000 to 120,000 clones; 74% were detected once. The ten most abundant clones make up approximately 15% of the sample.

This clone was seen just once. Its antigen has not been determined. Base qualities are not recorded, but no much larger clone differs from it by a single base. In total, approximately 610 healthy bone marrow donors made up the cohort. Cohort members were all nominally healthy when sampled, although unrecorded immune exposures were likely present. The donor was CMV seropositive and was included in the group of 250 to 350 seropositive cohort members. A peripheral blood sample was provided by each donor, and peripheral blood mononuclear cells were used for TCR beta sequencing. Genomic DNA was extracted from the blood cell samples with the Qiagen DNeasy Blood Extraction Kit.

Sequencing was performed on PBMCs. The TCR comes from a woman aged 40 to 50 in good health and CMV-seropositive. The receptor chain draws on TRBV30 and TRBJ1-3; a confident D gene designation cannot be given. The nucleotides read TGTGCCTGGAGTCCTAGCGAGAACACCATATATTTT. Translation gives CAWSPSENTIYF. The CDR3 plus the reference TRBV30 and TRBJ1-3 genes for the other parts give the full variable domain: SQTIHQWPATLVQPVGSPLSLECTVEGTSNPNLYWYRQAAGRGLQLLFYSVGIGQISSEVPQNLSASRPQDRQFILSSKKLLLSDSGFYLCAWSPSENTIYFGEGSWLTVV.